The count of the clone carrying this T cell receptor (beta chain) is one. Original methodology: Estimates of nucleated cell counts were drawn from the amplification of reference gene primers. Using immunoSEQ multiplex PCR, the repertoire was profiled, and TCRdb retains in-frame clones only, with some absent. V, J and clone size were drawn from that table, and D and trimming were deduced from the DNA. The sample carries over 130,000 clones, around four fifths recorded once. This sample was taken from a study of blood T cell repertoires in COVID-19. Study information: Samples representing acute and convalescent COVID-19 were sourced from the United States, Italy and Spain. The analysed material was cDNA or gDNA that came from T cells, B-cell-depleted T cells, or PBMCs.

Looked up from germline, CDR1 is MNHEY and CDR2 is SMNVEV (reference sequence). V was clipped by 3 bases and J by 6 bases; unmatched bases: 7. The CDR3 has 15 amino acids. Sequencing was performed on peripheral blood. The chain recombines TRBV27 with TRBJ2-1, with TRBD1 matching over 8 bases. The TCR comes from a woman over 75 with acute or convalescent COVID-19. As DNA, the CDR3 is TGTGCCAGCAGTTTCGAACAGGGGGTTAGCAATGAGCAGTTCTTC. Translation: CASSFEQGVSNEQFF.